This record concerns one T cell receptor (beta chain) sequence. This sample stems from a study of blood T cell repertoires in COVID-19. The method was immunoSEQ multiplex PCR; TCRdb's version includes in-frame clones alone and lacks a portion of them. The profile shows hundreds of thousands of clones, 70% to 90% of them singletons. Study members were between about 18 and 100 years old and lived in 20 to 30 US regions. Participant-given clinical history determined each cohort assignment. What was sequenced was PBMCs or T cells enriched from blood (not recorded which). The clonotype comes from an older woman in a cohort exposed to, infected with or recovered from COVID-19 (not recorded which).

CDR3 DNA: TGTGCCAGTAGTGATGGGACAACCTACGAGCAGTACTTC. It codes for CASSDGTTYEQYF. The chain recombines TRBV19 with TRBJ2-7; maybe TRBD1 (6 bases). Deletions cut 5 bases from V and 2 bases from J, with 10 bases between. The CDR3 is made up of 13 amino acids. Germline CDR1 is LNHDA and CDR2 is SQIVND (reference sequence).